This is a list of T cell receptor beta chains from one sample in a study of blood T cells in healthy people across ages. A single record per CDR3 protein comes from TCRdb applying MiXCR to the 5' RACE reads. The table lists more than 800,000 distinct CDR3 sequences, over 35% of them singletons. Specimen: blood. These receptors were obtained from an older woman in good health. The CDR3 runs from the conserved cysteine through the conserved F or W. The D gene is left open where the match is weak. Part of the rows lack a size; the others show once, few, many or a class for expanded clones.

few,13,TRBV15,TRBJ2-3,-,CATSRPPADTQYF,TGTGCCACCAGCCGCCCGCCGGCTGATACGCAGTATTTT
-,13,TRBV20-1,TRBJ2-7,TRBD2,CSAPGLRSYEQYF,TGCAGTGCCCCGGGACTACGAAGTTACGAGCAGTACTTC
-,16,TRBV4-1,TRBJ2-2,TRBD1,CASSQEDRFNTGELFF,TGCGCCAGCAGCCAAGAGGACAGGTTTAACACCGGGGAGCTGTTTTTT
-,14,TRBV18,TRBJ1-2,TRBD1,CASSGQGCGDGYTF,TGTGCCAGCTCCGGACAGGGGTGCGGGGATGGCTACACCTTC
few,15,TRBV6-6,TRBJ1-6,TRBD1,CASRSPGQGFSPLHF,TGTGCCAGCAGGAGTCCGGGACAGGGTTTTTCACCCCTCCACTTT
few,15,TRBV2,TRBJ2-7,-,CASRNRLITSYEQYF,TGTGCCAGCAGGAATAGACTTATTACATCCTACGAGCAGTACTTC
-,15,TRBV5-1,TRBJ2-5,TRBD1,CASSWGGQGLETQYF,TGCGCCAGCAGCTGGGGTGGACAGGGGCTAGAGACCCAGTACTTC
-,16,TRBV12-3/TRBV12-4,TRBJ1-6,-,CASSLHGSGVGSPLHF,TGTGCCAGCAGTTTACATGGGAGTGGTGTAGGTTCACCCCTCCACTTT
-,15,TRBV10-3,TRBJ2-3,-,CAISQDGTSTDTQYF,TGTGCCATCAGCCAAGACGGGACTAGCACAGATACGCAGTATTTT
-,15,TRBV11-2,TRBJ1-2,TRBD1,CASRSTGAAWFGYTF,TGTGCCAGCAGATCTACAGGGGCCGCCTGGTTTGGCTACACCTTC
few,13,TRBV5-1,TRBJ2-5,TRBD1,CASMGTAQETQYF,TGCGCCAGCATGGGGACAGCCCAAGAGACCCAGTACTTC
-,14,TRBV9,TRBJ2-3,-,CASSVETGTDTRYF,TGTGCCAGCAGCGTAGAGACAGGCACAGATACGCGGTATTTT
-,19,TRBV28,TRBJ2-1,-,CASSFLRRGRTGTYNEQFF,TGTGCCAGCAGTTTCTTGAGGAGGGGGCGCACGGGTACCTACAATGAGCAGTTCTTC
-,15,TRBV5-1,TRBJ1-2,TRBD1,CASSLEGQGNYGYTF,TGCGCCAGCAGCTTGGAGGGACAGGGCAACTATGGCTACACCTTC
few,12,TRBV6-2/TRBV6-3,TRBJ2-1,-,CASSFYGDEQFF,TGTGCCAGCAGTTTTTACGGGGATGAGCAGTTCTTC
-,13,TRBV20-1,TRBJ1-4,TRBD1,CSANRGGSEKLFF,TGCAGTGCTAACAGGGGGGGTAGTGAAAAACTGTTTTTT
-,12,TRBV29-1,TRBJ2-7,-,CSARTYGYEQYF,TGCAGCGCGCGGACCTACGGGTACGAGCAGTACTTC
-,18,TRBV7-2,TRBJ2-1,TRBD2,CASSSPRTSGRTLNEQFF,TGTGCCAGCAGCTCCCCCCGGACTAGCGGGAGGACTCTCAATGAGCAGTTCTTC
-,14,TRBV7-6,TRBJ2-7,TRBD2,CASSLEPGGAEQYF,TGTGCCAGCAGCTTAGAACCGGGGGGGGCCGAGCAGTACTTC
few,16,TRBV7-4,TRBJ2-1,TRBD1,CASSSITDRADNEQFF,TGTGCCAGCAGCTCCATTACGGACAGGGCCGACAATGAGCAGTTCTTC
-,15,TRBV11-1,TRBJ2-7,TRBD1,CASSVNRGREYEQYF,TGTGCCAGCAGCGTGAACAGGGGGCGGGAGTACGAGCAGTACTTC
-,14,TRBV6-2/TRBV6-3,TRBJ2-5,-,CASSSSGLNNEQYF,TGTGCCAGCAGTTCATCAGGATTAAACAATGAGCAGTACTTC
-,21,TRBV2,TRBJ2-3,TRBD2,CASSTGFGLAGAKSSTDTQYF,TGTGCCAGCAGTACTGGCTTCGGACTAGCGGGAGCTAAATCTAGCACAGATACGCAGTATTTT
few,17,TRBV27,TRBJ1-2,-,CASSYRDSSSGNYGYTF,TGTGCCAGCAGTTACCGGGACTCAAGCTCCGGAAACTATGGCTACACCTTC
-,16,TRBV3-1,TRBJ2-3,-,CASSQAGRIITDTQYF,TGTGCCAGCAGCCAAGCGGGCAGGATAATCACAGATACGCAGTATTTT
-,15,TRBV9,TRBJ2-1,-,CASSPSGGWRNEQFF,TGTGCCAGCAGCCCGTCCGGTGGGTGGAGAAATGAGCAGTTCTTC
-,13,TRBV27,TRBJ1-5,-,CASRPGANQPQHF,TGTGCCAGCCGCCCAGGGGCTAATCAGCCCCAGCATTTT
-,14,TRBV20-1,TRBJ2-7,-,CSARNRDSAYEQYF,TGCAGTGCTCGTAACCGGGATTCAGCCTACGAGCAGTACTTC
few,18,TRBV4-1,TRBJ2-7,TRBD2,CASSQAGLAGVEVYEQYF,TGCGCCAGCAGCCAAGCCGGACTAGCAGGTGTGGAGGTCTACGAGCAGTACTTC
few,16,TRBV6-5,TRBJ2-1,-,CASSYGLTSSYNEQFF,TGTGCCAGCAGTTACGGTCTTACGAGCTCCTACAATGAGCAGTTCTTC
-,14,TRBV10-2,TRBJ2-7,-,CASRGRTVLGEQYF,TGCGCCAGCAGGGGACGGACCGTGTTGGGGGAGCAGTACTTC
-,17,TRBV27,TRBJ1-5,-,CASSLGAGRGPNQPQHF,TGTGCCAGCAGTTTGGGGGCGGGAAGAGGGCCCAATCAGCCCCAGCATTTT
-,14,TRBV7-6,TRBJ2-7,-,CASSLDHGAYEQYF,TGTGCCAGCAGCTTAGATCACGGCGCCTACGAGCAGTACTTC
few,13,TRBV29-1,TRBJ2-7,-,CSVEESGSYEQYF,TGCAGCGTTGAAGAGTCCGGGTCCTACGAGCAGTACTTC
-,16,TRBV24-1,TRBJ2-1,-,CATSAVDGATYNEQFF,TGTGCCACCAGTGCTGTGGACGGAGCCACCTACAATGAGCAGTTCTTC
few,15,TRBV2,TRBJ2-4,TRBD2,CASSEESGRKNIQYF,TGTGCCAGCAGTGAAGAGAGCGGGAGGAAAAACATTCAGTACTTC
few,18,TRBV7-2,TRBJ2-7,TRBD1,CASSLDGTAVTSTYEQYF,TGTGCCAGCAGCTTAGACGGGACAGCTGTTACTTCCACCTACGAGCAGTACTTC
once,16,TRBV7-9,TRBJ2-3,-,CASSLVGGIQLDTQYF,TGTGCCAGCAGCTTAGTGGGGGGCATACAATTGGATACGCAGTATTTT
few,13,TRBV12-5,TRBJ2-7,-,CASGLGTSYEQYF,TGTGCTAGTGGTTTGGGTACCTCCTACGAGCAGTACTTC
-,16,TRBV7-9,TRBJ2-7,-,CASSSDPGDGPYEQYF,TGTGCCAGCAGCTCGGACCCGGGGGACGGTCCCTACGAGCAGTACTTC
-,13,TRBV9,TRBJ2-7,-,CASSVIGANEQYF,TGTGCCAGCAGCGTCATCGGGGCCAATGAGCAGTACTTC
once,14,TRBV5-5,TRBJ2-3,-,CASSLPGDTATQYF,TGTGCCAGCAGCTTGCCCGGGGACACAGCTACGCAGTATTTT
-,15,TRBV3-1,TRBJ2-3,TRBD1,CASSPDRVPLNTQYF,TGTGCCAGCAGCCCTGACAGGGTCCCTCTGAATACGCAGTATTTT
-,13,TRBV9,TRBJ2-1,-,CASSVEGEGEQFF,TGTGCCAGCAGCGTAGAGGGGGAAGGAGAGCAGTTCTTC
-,20,TRBV4-1,TRBJ2-1,TRBD2,CASSQDQLAGVFSSYNEQFF,TGCGCCAGCAGCCAAGATCAACTAGCGGGAGTTTTTAGCTCCTACAATGAGCAGTTCTTC
few,15,TRBV28,TRBJ2-4,TRBD2,CASSASGIGKNIQYF,TGTGCCAGCAGCGCTAGCGGGATAGGCAAAAACATTCAGTACTTC
-,11,TRBV29-1,TRBJ2-7,-,CSVLSGYEQYF,TGCAGCGTCCTATCAGGGTACGAGCAGTACTTC
few,17,TRBV5-1,TRBJ2-3,TRBD2,CASRGSGRVPYTDTQYF,TGCGCCAGCAGGGGCAGCGGGAGGGTCCCCTACACAGATACGCAGTATTTT
-,15,TRBV15,TRBJ2-3,-,CATSRGSGRLDTQYF,TGTGCCACCAGCAGAGGGTCGGGACGGCTGGATACGCAGTATTTT
-,15,TRBV6-1,TRBJ1-5,TRBD1,CASSESGGRFQPQHF,TGTGCCAGCAGTGAATCAGGGGGCCGTTTTCAGCCCCAGCATTTT
-,14,TRBV15,TRBJ2-7,-,CATSSSQDSYEQYF,TGTGCCACCAGCAGCTCCCAGGACTCCTACGAGCAGTACTTC
-,13,TRBV20-1,TRBJ2-3,-,CSARKDSTDTQYF,TGCAGTGCTAGAAAGGACAGCACAGATACGCAGTATTTT
few,20,TRBV12-5,TRBJ2-7,TRBD2,CASGLVPGGTSGRNSYEQYF,TGTGCTAGTGGTTTGGTACCTGGAGGGACTAGCGGGAGGAACTCCTACGAGCAGTACTTC
few,13,TRBV29-1,TRBJ2-1,TRBD1,CSVGTGNYNEQFF,TGCAGCGTCGGGACAGGGAATTACAATGAGCAGTTCTTC
-,13,TRBV12-3/TRBV12-4,TRBJ2-7,-,CASRSGTYNEQYF,TGTGCCAGCAGGTCAGGGACCTACAATGAGCAGTACTTC